The T cell receptor (beta chain) described here comes from a study of cytomegalovirus exposure and HLA in healthy donors. The CDR3 sequence is 13 residues long. Germline V gene lookup returns CDR1 SGHTA and CDR2 FQGTGA. J lost 4 bases, V lost 5 bases, and 3 bases had no gene match. A remark on this clone: What it recognizes is unknown.

Study results and caveats: Cytomegalovirus-associated status was assigned to some 160 TCR beta chains.

The PCR was carried out with 60 Vbeta primers and 13 Jbeta primers. Here immunoSEQ multiplex PCR was the method, and the copy in TCRdb shows in-frame clones only, minus some. The data show about 93,000 clones, just over 75% seen once. Sequenced input: PBMCs. The V call is TRBV7-3, the J call TRBJ1-2; TRBD1 matches at 8 bases. The receptor's source is a man between 25 and 39 years old in good health and CMV-seronegative. CDR3 amino acids: CASSPDRGYGYTF. In DNA, the CDR3 is TGTGCCAGCAGCCCCGACAGGGGCTATGGCTACACCTTC.